This TCR beta chain originates from a study of shared T cell receptors in the human thymus. Data came from immunoSEQ multiplex PCR; TCRdb stores just in-frame clones and leaves some out. The sample includes approximately 580,000 clones, 75% to 85% of them seen just once. The V gene's germline CDR1 is LNHDA and CDR2 SQIVND (reference sequence). Between the trimmed V and J ends, which lost 2 bases and 8 bases, there was a span of 10 bases. There are 13 residues in the CDR3. The data also belong to a second study, concerning human thymus T cells. That report notes: Thymus tissue was removed during corrective cardiac surgery.

The clonotype originates from a boy under two years old with a congenital heart defect. The V call is TRBV19, the J call TRBJ2-1, with TRBD2 as a possible D gene (6 bases). The sample was thymocytes. The CDR3 sequence: CASSIPLAYEQFF. The CDR3 bases are TGTGCCAGTAGTATACCTCTAGCGTATGAGCAGTTCTTC.